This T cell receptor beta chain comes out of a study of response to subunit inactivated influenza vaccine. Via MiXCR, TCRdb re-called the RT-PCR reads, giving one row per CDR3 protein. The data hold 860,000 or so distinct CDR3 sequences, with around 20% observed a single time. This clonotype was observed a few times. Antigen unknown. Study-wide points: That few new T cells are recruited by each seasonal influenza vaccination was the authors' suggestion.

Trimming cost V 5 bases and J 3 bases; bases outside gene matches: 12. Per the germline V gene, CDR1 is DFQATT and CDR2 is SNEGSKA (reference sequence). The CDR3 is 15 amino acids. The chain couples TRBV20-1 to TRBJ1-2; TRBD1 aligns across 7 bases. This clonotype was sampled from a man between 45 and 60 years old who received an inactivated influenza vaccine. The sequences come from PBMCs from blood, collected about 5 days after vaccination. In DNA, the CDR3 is TGCAGTGCTCCGCCCTTGGGACAGACTGACTATGGCTACACCTTC. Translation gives CSAPPLGQTDYGYTF.